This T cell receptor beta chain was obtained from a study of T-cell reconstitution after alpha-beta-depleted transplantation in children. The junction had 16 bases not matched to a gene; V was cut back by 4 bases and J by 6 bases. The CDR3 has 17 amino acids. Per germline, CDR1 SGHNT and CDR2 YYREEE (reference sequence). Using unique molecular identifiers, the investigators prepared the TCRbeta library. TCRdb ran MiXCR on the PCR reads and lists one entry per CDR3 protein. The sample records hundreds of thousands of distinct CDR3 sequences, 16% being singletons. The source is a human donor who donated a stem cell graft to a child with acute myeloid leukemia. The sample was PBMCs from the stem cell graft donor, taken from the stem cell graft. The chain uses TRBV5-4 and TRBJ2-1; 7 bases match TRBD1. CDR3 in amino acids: CASSLALRTGVSNEQFF. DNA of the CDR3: TGTGCCAGCAGCCTCGCACTTAGGACAGGAGTATCCAATGAGCAGTTCTTC.